The 31 T cell receptor beta chains presented below share a single source sample, sequenced in a study of T cell responses to AZD1222 COVID-19 vaccine. Using immunoSEQ multiplex PCR, the repertoire was profiled, and TCRdb retains in-frame clones only, with some absent. There are 150,000 to 180,000 clones in the sample; about nine tenths occur only once, and 5% to 6% lies in the top ten. Specimen: peripheral blood, collected on day 0 of MenACWY control vaccination. These receptors all stem from an adult in good health.

This chain joins TRBV11-3 and TRBJ2-3; D possibly corresponds to TRBD2 (5 bases). With 3 bases removed from V and 0 bases from J, the gap between germline ends came to 10 bases. The CDR3 covers 15 residues. CDR1 is SGHNT and CDR2 is YENEEA in the germline V gene. The CDR3 spells CASSLGGPSTDTQYF. The CDR3 coding sequence is TGTGCCAGCAGCTTGGGCGGGCCGAGCACAGATACGCAGTATTTT.

This clone was found once. This chain uses TRBV7-3 with TRBJ2-1, with TRBD2 matching 14 bases. The trim removed 5 bases at V and 9 bases at J, leaving 9 bases unmatched. Germline CDR1 is SGHTA and CDR2 is FQGTGA. This CDR3 spans 16 amino acids. The CDR3 protein is CASSPNPGLAGAEQFF. The CDR3 nucleotides read TGTGCCAGCAGCCCCAATCCGGGACTAGCGGGGGCTGAGCAGTTCTTC.

The gene calls are TRBV2 and TRBJ2-3; possible D gene TRBD2, 5 bases. This CDR3 spans 13 amino acids. With 4 bases removed from V and 0 bases from J, the gap between germline ends came to 5 bases. Germline loops: CDR1 SNHLY, CDR2 FYNNEI. CDR3 amino acids: CASSGESTDTQYF. Written as DNA, the CDR3 is TGTGCCAGCAGTGGGGAGAGCACAGATACGCAGTATTTT.

This chain links TRBV5-1 with TRBJ2-5, with 11 bases that match TRBD2. The germline V gene encodes CDR1 SGHRS and CDR2 YFSETQ. With V trimmed by 0 bases and J by 2 bases, 3 bases remained unmatched. There are 16 residues in the CDR3. CDR3 loop: CASSLGTSGRQETQYF. Written as DNA, the CDR3 is TGCGCCAGCAGCTTGGGGACTAGCGGGCGGCAAGAGACCCAGTACTTC. Supplemented by reference TRBV5-1 and TRBJ2-5, the full variable domain reads KAGVTQTPRYLIKTRGQQVTLSCSPISGHRSVSWYQQTPGQGLQFLFEYFSETQRNKGNFPGRFSGRQFSNSRSEMNVSTLELGDSALYLCASSLGTSGRQETQYFGPGTRLLVL.

The chain links TRBV5-5 to TRBJ2-3, with no clear D. The CDR3 is 13 residues long. V dropped 1 base and J dropped 0 bases, with 3 bases sitting between them. In germline, CDR1 is SGHKS, CDR2 YYEKEE (reference sequence). The CDR3 bases are TGTGCCAGCAGCTTGTTCAGCACAGATACGCAGTATTTT. This sequence encodes CASSLFSTDTQYF.

This chain joins TRBV5-4 and TRBJ1-1; D is ambiguous. There are 15 residues in the CDR3. In germline, CDR1 is SGHNT, CDR2 YYREEE (reference sequence). Trimming took off 4 bases at V and 1 base at J, with 14 bases between the two ends. In nucleotides, the CDR3 is TGTGCCAGCAGCCCCCCAAAGGGCCCGAACACTGAAGCTTTCTTT. This codes for CASSPPKGPNTEAFF.

This chain connects TRBV3-1 (or the pseudogene TRBV3-2) to TRBJ1-5; no clear D. CDR1 LGHDT and CDR2 YNNKEL come from the germline V gene (reference sequence). Trimming took 8 bases from V and 0 from J, leaving 14 bases between them. The CDR3 consists of 15 residues. For the CDR3, the DNA is TGTGCCAGCGGCTTGGGCATTTATAGCAATCAGCCCCAGCATTTT. It codes for CASGLGIYSNQPQHF.

This clone has more than one count but fewer than ten. As DNA, the CDR3 is TGTGCCAGCTCCCACAGGGGACCCTACGGCAATCAGCCCCAGCATTTT. Its protein product is CASSHRGPYGNQPQHF. The chain recombines TRBV18 with TRBJ1-5; TRBD1 matches 7 bases. The CDR3 is made up of 16 amino acids. Trimming removed 6 bases from V and 2 bases from J; junction bases left unmatched: 10. Germline-derived CDR1 and CDR2 are KGHSH and LQKENI.

The V gene is TRBV24-1, the J gene TRBJ1-5; TRBD1 is a possible D gene (5 bases). CDR1 KGHDR and CDR2 SFDVKD come from the germline V gene. Trimming left V 5 bases short and J 5 bases short, with 12 bases between. The CDR3 length is 14 residues. CDR3 residues: CATSGQGGDQPQHF. CDR3 coding DNA: TGTGCCACCAGTGGTCAGGGAGGCGATCAGCCCCAGCATTTT.

The chain has TRBV5-1 and TRBJ1-1; no reliable D call. This CDR3 has 14 residues. In germline, CDR1 is SGHRS, CDR2 YFSETQ. V lost 5 bases and J lost 1, with 12 bases in between. CDR3 sequence: CASSPDTANTEAFF. In nucleotides, the CDR3 is TGCGCCAGCAGTCCTGACACGGCGAACACTGAAGCTTTCTTT.

This chain connects TRBV7-2 to TRBJ2-7; 12 bases align to TRBD2. Germline CDR1 reads SGHTA; CDR2 reads FQGNSA. V was clipped by 0 bases and J by 5 bases; unmatched bases: 11. This CDR3 has 18 residues. The CDR3 loop reads CASSLAPLGTSGRNEQYF. CDR3 DNA: TGTGCCAGCAGCTTAGCGCCCCTGGGAACTAGCGGGAGGAACGAGCAGTACTTC.

The rearrangement uses TRBV11-2 and TRBJ2-7; D gene ambiguous. There are 15 residues in the CDR3. V was pared by 1 base and J by 0 bases, with 10 bases between. From germline, CDR1 is SGHAT and CDR2 FQNNGV. Here the CDR3 DNA reads TGTGCCAGCAGCTTAGCTATTGAGAGCTCCTACGAGCAGTACGTC. Its translation is CASSLAIESSYEQYV.

The chain carries TRBV9 and TRBJ2-3, with 7 bases fitting TRBD2. CDR3 length equals 19 residues. Germline-derived CDR1 and CDR2 are SGDLS and YYNGEE. V lost 3 bases to trimming and J lost 1 base; unmatched junction nucleotides: 17. The CDR3 nucleotides read TGTGCCAGCAGCGCCAACCTACTGAAACGGGAGGAGGGCACAGATACGCAGTATTTT. This sequence encodes CASSANLLKREEGTDTQYF.

This sequence joins TRBV11-3 and TRBJ2-2; D is unclear. The V gene's germline CDR1 is SGHNT and CDR2 YENEEA. V lost 7 bases and J lost 4, with 10 bases in between. This CDR3 is built from 13 residues. CDR3 sequence (DNA): TGTGCCAGCATTGGGTTTAGCACCGGGGAGCTGTTTTTT. Translation gives CASIGFSTGELFF.

The chain is built from TRBV13 and TRBJ1-2; 9 bases map to TRBD1. The CDR3 has 14 amino acids. Germline V gene lookup returns CDR1 PRHDT and CDR2 FYEKMQ (reference sequence). V was clipped by 4 bases and J by 8 bases; unmatched bases: 8. The CDR3 DNA reads as TGTGCCAGCAGCTCCGGACAGGGGAAGGGGGGCTACACCTTC. This sequence encodes CASSSGQGKGGYTF. The whole variable domain, remainder taken from reference TRBV13 and TRBJ1-2, is AAGVIQSPRHLIKEKRETATLKCYPIPRHDTVYWYQQGPGQDPQFLISFYEKMQSDKGSIPDRFSAQQFSDYHSELNMSSLELGDSALYFCASSSGQGKGGYTFGSGTRLTVV.

The V call is TRBV7-2, the J call TRBJ2-1, with a weak D call TRBD2 (6 bases). Germline V lookup: CDR1 SGHTA, CDR2 FQGNSA. The CDR3 is made up of 17 amino acids. V lost 1 base to trimming and J lost 0 bases, with 13 bases between them. As DNA, the CDR3 is TGTGCCAGCAGCTTAGGGAGGGCCTCGAGCTCCTACAATGAGCAGTTCTTC. It translates to CASSLGRASSSYNEQFF.

V gene TRBV7-2 combines with J gene TRBJ2-7; TRBD2 matches at 7 bases. This CDR3 region has 17 residues. Germline values: CDR1 SGHTA, CDR2 FQGNSA. J lost 3 bases, V lost 0 bases, and 11 bases had no gene match. The CDR3 bases are TGTGCCAGCAGCTTAGCTGGGTCGGGGGGAGCAATCTACGAGCAGTACTTC. This translates into CASSLAGSGGAIYEQYF.

The chain links TRBV9 to TRBJ1-2, with D uncertain. CDR1 and CDR2 from the germline V gene are SGDLS and YYNGEE. Trimming shortened V by 1 base and J by 8 bases, and 15 bases separated the two germline ends. The CDR3 is 14 residues long. The CDR3 spells CASSVHRTGGGYTF. The CDR3 bases are TGTGCCAGCAGCGTACATCGGACGGGCGGCGGCTACACCTTC.

The chain employs TRBV12-5 and TRBJ1-3, with D tentatively TRBD1 (6 bases). The CDR3 totals 17 residues. Germline CDR1 is LGHNT and CDR2 is FRNRAP. V shed 1 base and J shed 1 base, with 14 bases lying between them. The CDR3 sequence: CASGLGGQGTSGNTIYF. The CDR3 bases are TGTGCTAGTGGTTTGGGGGGGCAGGGCACTTCTGGAAACACCATATATTTT.

The chain combines TRBV6-1 with TRBJ1-5; D may be TRBD1 (6 bases). Trimming took off 3 bases at V and 7 bases at J, with 10 bases between the two ends. Germline V gene lookup returns CDR1 MNHNS and CDR2 SASEGT. The CDR3 totals 13 residues. CDR3 amino acids: CASSDRGPQPQHF. CDR3 bases: TGTGCCAGCAGTGACAGGGGCCCGCAGCCCCAGCATTTT.

V gene TRBV7-9 combines with J gene TRBJ2-7; D is perhaps TRBD2 (7 bases). CDR3 length: 16 amino acids. V lost 3 bases, J lost 2 bases, and 17 bases lay in between. From germline, CDR1 is SEHNR and CDR2 FQNEAQ (reference sequence). CDR3 in DNA: TGTGCCAGCAGCTTGGGGGGAGGGACAACTACCTACGAGCAGTACTTC. The encoded protein is CASSLGGGTTTYEQYF.

V and J are TRBV2 and TRBJ2-5; D gene uncertain. CDR1 and CDR2 from the germline V gene are SNHLY and FYNNEI. The CDR3 spans 11 residues. Trimming pared 7 bases from V and 5 bases from J, leaving 8 bases between. The CDR3 sequence: CASMEWETQYF. CDR3 bases: TGTGCCAGCATGGAGTGGGAGACCCAGTACTTC.

The rearrangement joins TRBV27 to TRBJ1-4, with D uncertain. Trimming stripped 10 bases from V and 8 bases from J, with 8 bases between. CDR3 length: 10 amino acids. Germline CDR1 MNHEY, CDR2 SMNVEV (reference sequence). The CDR3 here is CATQWEKLFF. For the CDR3, the DNA is TGTGCCACCCAGTGGGAAAAACTGTTTTTT.

The rearrangement links TRBV6-5 to TRBJ1-2; 10 nucleotides match TRBD1. Losses at the gene ends were 5 bases for V and 5 bases for J; bases not matched to a gene: 8. This CDR3 has 15 amino acids. CDR1 is MNHEY, CDR2 SVGAGI, per germline. CDR3 sequence (DNA): TGTGCCAGCAGTCCCGGACAGGGGGGTGTTTATGGCTACACCTTC. Protein product: CASSPGQGGVYGYTF.

The count of this clone is one. This chain links TRBV24-1 with TRBJ1-1; D gene ambiguous. Looked up from germline, CDR1 is KGHDR and CDR2 is SFDVKD. The CDR3 extends over 12 amino acids. V lost 4 bases and J 5 bases, leaving 7 bases between the germline ends. The CDR3 DNA reads TGTGCCACCAGTGACCCCCCGACTGAAGCTTTCTTT. Amino acid sequence: CATSDPPTEAFF.

The chain couples TRBV3-1 (or the pseudogene TRBV3-2) to TRBJ1-4, with no clear D. Trimming removed 4 bases from V and 2 bases from J, with 11 bases in between. The CDR3 contains 15 residues. Germline lookup yields CDR1 LGHDT and CDR2 YNNKEL (reference sequence). The DNA for the CDR3 is TGTGCCAGCAGCCGGGGATACGCGACTAATGAAAAACTGTTTTTT. It yields the protein CASSRGYATNEKLFF.

This chain joins TRBV7-2 and TRBJ1-4; D is undetermined. Germline lookup yields CDR1 SGHTA and CDR2 FQGNSA. The CDR3 is 15 residues long. V was pared by 6 bases and J by 7 bases, with 18 bases between. The CDR3 DNA follows: TGTGCCAGCAGTTCACCACACATTCGGAGTGAAAAACTGTTTTTT. It yields the protein CASSSPHIRSEKLFF.

The chain couples TRBV6-5 to TRBJ1-1, with D unresolved. Looked up from germline, CDR1 is MNHEY and CDR2 is SVGAGI. The ends were cut back, 0 bases at V and 2 bases at J, with 13 bases in the middle. The length of the CDR3 is 16 residues. In nucleotides, the CDR3 is TGTGCCAGCAGTTACTCGTCCTTTGGGAGTAACACTGAAGCTTTCTTT. It specifies CASSYSSFGSNTEAFF.

This clone was detected only a few times. Here the CDR3 reads CASSLSAQGAVEAFF. In DNA, the CDR3 is TGTGCCAGCAGCTTAAGTGCCCAGGGGGCGGTTGAAGCTTTCTTT. The V gene is TRBV7-3, the J gene TRBJ1-1, with 8 nucleotides matching TRBD1. The trim removed 1 base at V and 7 bases at J, leaving 8 bases unmatched. Germline loops: CDR1 SGHTA, CDR2 FQGTGA. The CDR3 length is 15 residues.

The chain has TRBV6-5 and TRBJ1-6; possible D gene TRBD1, 6 bases. The germline V gene encodes CDR1 MNHEY and CDR2 SVGAGI. This CDR3 region has 13 residues. The ends were cut back, 7 bases at V and 8 bases at J, with 12 bases in the middle. CDR3 residues: CASKQGPDSPLHF. CDR3 coding DNA: TGTGCCAGCAAACAGGGCCCAGATTCACCCCTCCACTTT.

CDR3 nucleotide sequence: TGTGCCAGCAGTTCGGACAGGGAGGTTGAGACCCAGTACTTC. Encoded protein: CASSSDREVETQYF. The chain has TRBV25-1 and TRBJ2-5; TRBD1 matches 8 bases. CDR3 length: 14 residues. CDR1 and CDR2 (germline): MGHDK, SYGVNS. After removal of 5 bases from V and 5 bases from J, the junction contained 7 bases not matched to a gene.